This TCR beta chain was sequenced for a study of T cell repertoires in cytomegalovirus infection. Study in general: CMV epitopes, recently identified HLA-C-restricted and well-studied HLA-B-restricted, were used. Based on public TCR beta signatures, there were indications of CMV infection and of a matching HLA type.

The table lists this clonotype with many counts. Its antigen is still unknown. The germline V and J ends were trimmed by 5 bases and 7 bases, with 24 bases remaining between them. Per the germline V gene, CDR1 is SGHTA and CDR2 is FQGNSA. The CDR3 totals 16 residues. In TCRdb, the reads were re-called with MiXCR into one record per CDR3 protein. The sample has about 220,000 distinct CDR3 sequences; roughly two fifths are singletons. General study findings and limits: Using cumulative public TCR beta family frequency, the authors identified those who carried CMV together with the relevant HLA.

J is TRBJ2-7 and V is TRBV7-2, with D perhaps matching TRBD1 (5 bases). The specimen was CD8+ T cells from cultured PBMCs, collected from culture after CMV antigen stimulation. This TCR came from a human donor in good health (CMV status not recorded). Some clones in this sample may be carry-over from other donors' samples. CDR3 nucleotides: TGTGCCAGCAGCGACCCCTCCCTCGCCAGGGTGAATGAGCAGTACTTC. Translating it yields CASSDPSLARVNEQYF.